These 19 T cell receptor beta chains share one sample of origin, sequenced in a study of T-cell reconstitution after alpha-beta-depleted transplantation in children. Unique molecular identifiers were incorporated when the TCRbeta library was constructed. TCRdb independently ran MiXCR on the PCR reads; one entry per CDR3 protein. The table lists 81,000 or so distinct CDR3 sequences, roughly 16% of them singletons. Specimen: PBMCs, mostly from graft donor cells, collected 180 days after TCRalphabeta/CD19-depleted stem cell transplant. Receptor source: a male patient between 2 and 10 years old who had a stem cell transplant for acute lymphoblastic leukemia, so the T cells may come from the graft donor.

This clonotype was counted only a few times. V and J are TRBV15 and TRBJ2-5; no clear D. Trimming shortened V by 0 bases and J by 0 bases, and 14 bases separated the two germline ends. This CDR3 region has 17 residues. The germline gives CDR1 LNHNV, CDR2 YYDKDF (reference sequence). The CDR3 reads CATSRDGSAADQETQYF. The CDR3 DNA sequence: TGTGCCACCAGCAGAGATGGGTCTGCGGCGGACCAAGAGACCCAGTACTTC. Based on the CDR3 plus reference TRBV15 and TRBJ2-5, the full variable domain is DAMVIQNPRYQVTQFGKPVTLSCSQTLNHNVMYWYQQKSSQAPKLLFHYYDKDFNNEADTPDNFQSRRPNTSFCFLDIRSPGLGDTAMYLCATSRDGSAADQETQYFGPGTRLLVL.

Notes on this clonotype: At one of its ends the junction is not consistent with the germline gene, which may arise from a read error. This chain's CDR3 is CTSSLGGANEQFF. CDR3 nucleotide sequence: TGCACCAGCAGCTTGGGGGGAGCAAATGAGCAGTTCTTC. The chain has TRBV5-1 and TRBJ2-1, with D perhaps TRBD2 (6 bases). Per germline, CDR1 SGHRS and CDR2 YFSETQ. The CDR3 has 13 residues.

This clonotype showed up many times. The chain couples TRBV7-2 to TRBJ2-5; 7 bases agree with TRBD1. V lost 3 bases, J lost 3 bases, and 7 bases stayed unmatched. This CDR3 comprises 15 residues. Germline CDR1 reads SGHTA; CDR2 reads FQGNSA. The DNA for the CDR3 is TGTGCCAGCAGCTTGCAGACAGGGAACGAAGAGACCCAGTACTTC. Translated, it gives CASSLQTGNEETQYF.

The V and J genes are TRBV9 and TRBJ2-3, with 7 bases that match TRBD1. The CDR3 loop spans 12 amino acids. Trimming removed 8 bases from V and 7 bases from J; junction bases left unmatched: 7. Germline V gives CDR1 SGDLS, CDR2 YYNGEE. CDR3: CARTGNHNTQYF. CDR3 bases: TGTGCCAGGACAGGGAACCACAATACGCAGTATTTT.

The chain links TRBV6-5 to TRBJ2-3; 11 nucleotides align to TRBD2. The CDR3 is made up of 17 amino acids. Trimming cost V 4 bases and J 3 bases; bases outside gene matches: 9. CDR1 and CDR2 from the germline V gene are MNHEY and SVGAGI. The CDR3 bases are TGTGCCAGCAGTTTGGCGGTAGCGGGGGGGCTAACAGATACGCAGTATTTT. Protein: CASSLAVAGGLTDTQYF.

The chain's CDR3 is CASSLFFYEQYF. The CDR3 DNA is TGTGCCAGCAGCTTGTTTTTCTACGAGCAGTACTTC. The rearrangement joins TRBV7-2 to TRBJ2-7; no clear D. Between the trimmed V and J ends, which lost 3 bases and 3 bases, there was a span of 6 bases. CDR3 length: 12 residues. The germline gives CDR1 SGHTA, CDR2 FQGNSA.

This clonotype was detected only a few times. The V gene is TRBV29-1, the J gene TRBJ2-3; 7 nucleotides agree with TRBD1. The germline gives CDR1 SQVTM, CDR2 ANQGSEA. The V gene end was trimmed by 5 bases and the J gene end by 3 bases; junction bases not matched to a gene: 8. The CDR3 runs to 14 residues. CDR3 in amino acids: CSVFLRQGTDTQYF. CDR3 nucleotides: TGCAGCGTTTTTCTTCGACAGGGAACAGATACGCAGTATTTT.

This clonotype occurred many times. The chain joins TRBV5-5 to TRBJ2-5, with no clear D. Per germline, CDR1 SGHKS and CDR2 YYEKEE (reference sequence). Deletions cut 0 bases from V and 5 bases from J, with 8 bases between. The CDR3 length is 13 residues. CDR3 protein: CASSLVGDETQYF. CDR3 coding DNA: TGTGCCAGCAGCTTGGTGGGCGACGAGACCCAGTACTTC.

The chain combines TRBV2 with TRBJ1-2, with TRBD1 matching 9 bases. V gave up 7 bases and J gave up 3 bases; unmatched junction bases: 3. The CDR3 loop spans 13 amino acids. CDR1 and CDR2 from the germline V gene are SNHLY and FYNNEI. The CDR3 loop reads CASKTGGDYGYTF. CDR3 in DNA: TGTGCCAGCAAGACAGGGGGAGACTATGGCTACACCTTC.

This clonotype occurred a few times. The CDR3 region is CASSLASSGEKLFF. The CDR3 DNA follows: TGTGCCAGCAGCTTAGCCTCCAGTGGTGAAAAACTGTTTTTT. The chain couples TRBV7-9 to TRBJ1-4, with no clear D. Germline V CDR1 and CDR2: SEHNR, FQNEAQ (reference sequence). V was shortened by 0 bases and J by 7 bases, with 9 bases between the two germline ends. This CDR3 contains 14 residues.

Regarding this clonotype: A clone one base away is much larger, so this may be a read error. The V call is TRBV6-2 or TRBV6-3, the J call TRBJ2-3, with D perhaps TRBD2 (6 bases). Deletions cut 5 bases from V and 2 bases from J, with 20 bases between. There are 17 residues in the CDR3. Germline V gives CDR1 MNHEY, CDR2 SVGEGT. CDR3 sequence (DNA): TGTGCCAGCAGTGATGGATCCCGGGGGTTTGTCACAGATACGCAGTATTTT. This sequence encodes CASSDGSRGFVTDTQYF.

The table lists this clonotype with a few counts. The chain uses TRBV20-1 and TRBJ2-2; 8 nucleotides agree with TRBD2. The V and J ends lost 6 bases and 5 bases, in that order; junction bases with no gene match: 11. This CDR3 is built from 15 residues. Germline lookup yields CDR1 DFQATT and CDR2 SNEGSKA (reference sequence). The CDR3 DNA sequence: TGCAGTGCCACCAAGGGGCTAGCGGGTACCGGGGAGCTGTTTTTT. This encodes CSATKGLAGTGELFF.

This clonotype showed up just a few times. The chain joins TRBV7-2 to TRBJ2-1; 7 bases match TRBD1. Germline trimming cut 5 bases from V and 6 bases from J; bases unmatched to any gene: 7. There are 14 residues in the CDR3. Germline-derived CDR1 and CDR2 are SGHTA and FQGNSA. In DNA, the CDR3 is TGTGCCAGCAGCACTCGACAGGGCTCCAATGAGCAGTTCTTC. Translation gives CASSTRQGSNEQFF.

This clonotype was recorded at least ten times. This sequence joins TRBV29-1 and TRBJ1-5, with D possibly TRBD1 on 5 matching bases. The germline V gene has CDR1 SQVTM and CDR2 ANQGSEA. The CDR3 has 12 amino acids. Trimming cost V 0 bases and J 11 bases, with 11 bases left between them. CDR3 bases: TGCAGCGTTGAAGATGGGGCGGTGTCCCAGCATTTT. Translating it yields CSVEDGAVSQHF.

This clonotype came up a few times. This sequence joins TRBV7-9 and TRBJ1-2; D gene ambiguous. Germline lookup yields CDR1 SEHNR and CDR2 FQNEAQ (reference sequence). The CDR3 extends over 14 amino acids. Trimming took off 4 bases at V and 11 bases at J, with 20 bases between the two ends. This CDR3 reads CASSSEILGPGYTF. The DNA for the CDR3 is TGTGCCAGCAGCTCCGAGATCTTAGGCCCTGGGTACACCTTC.

This clonotype was seen a handful of times. The chain joins TRBV20-1 to TRBJ2-7, with 10 bases matching TRBD1. The CDR3 has 14 amino acids. The germline gives CDR1 DFQATT, CDR2 SNEGSKA (reference sequence). With 0 bases clipped from V and 4 bases from J, the junction kept 3 bases outside the gene matches. CDR3 in DNA: TGCAGTGCTAGAGATCTGGACAGGGGGTACGAGCAGTACTTC. It translates to CSARDLDRGYEQYF.

This clonotype was found a few times. The rearrangement uses TRBV7-8 and TRBJ1-6; unclear D gene. Trimming left V 4 bases short and J 9 bases short, with 16 bases between. The CDR3 extends over 15 amino acids. Germline loops: CDR1 SGHVS, CDR2 FQNEAQ. The CDR3 sequence: CASSSTGGVASPLHF. The CDR3, as DNA: TGTGCCAGCAGCTCTACGGGTGGGGTGGCTTCACCCCTCCACTTT.

The J gene is TRBJ2-7, the V gene TRBV10-1; 7 bases are shared with TRBD1. Germline V CDR1 and CDR2: WNHNN, SYGVQD (reference sequence). The V gene end was trimmed by 4 bases and the J gene end by 2 bases; junction bases not matched to a gene: 2. CDR3 length: 13 amino acids. The CDR3 loop is CASSGDSPYEQYF. CDR3 sequence (DNA): TGCGCCAGCAGTGGGGACAGCCCCTACGAGCAGTACTTC.

Regarding this clonotype: An end of the junction differs from the germline gene, which may be a read error. This chain links TRBV3-1 with TRBJ2-2; no firm D call. CDR1 is LGHDT, CDR2 YNNKEL, per germline (reference sequence). The CDR3 runs 12 residues. The CDR3, as DNA: TGTGCCAGCAACCAATACACCGGGGAGCTGTTTTTT. It encodes CASNQYTGELFF.